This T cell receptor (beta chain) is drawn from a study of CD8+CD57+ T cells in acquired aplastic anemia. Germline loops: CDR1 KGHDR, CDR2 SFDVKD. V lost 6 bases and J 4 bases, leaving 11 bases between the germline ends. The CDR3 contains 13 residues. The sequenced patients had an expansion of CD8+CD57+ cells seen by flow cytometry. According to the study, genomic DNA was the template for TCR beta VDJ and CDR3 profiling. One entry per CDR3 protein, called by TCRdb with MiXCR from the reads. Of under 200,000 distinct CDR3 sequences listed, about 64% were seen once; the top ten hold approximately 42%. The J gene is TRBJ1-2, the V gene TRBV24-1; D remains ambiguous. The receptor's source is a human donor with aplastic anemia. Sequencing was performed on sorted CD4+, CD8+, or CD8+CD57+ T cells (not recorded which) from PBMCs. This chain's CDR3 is CATSPGEGYGYTF. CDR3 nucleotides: TGTGCCACCAGTCCGGGTGAGGGCTATGGCTACACCTTC.